This section outlines one T cell receptor (beta chain) sequence together with its context. These data are taken from a study of blood T cell repertoires in COVID-19. In the study overall: Acute-phase and convalescent COVID-19 samples originated in the United States, Italy and Spain. PBMCs, B-cell-depleted T cells, or T cells were the source of the cDNA or gDNA that made up the material.

Germline V gene lookup returns CDR1 MGHRA and CDR2 YSYEKL. The V gene end was trimmed by 4 bases and the J gene end by 2 bases; junction bases not matched to a gene: 12. The length of the CDR3 is 18 residues. Authors' analysis steps: Amplified reference gene primers provided the basis for estimating nucleated cell counts. Profiling relied on immunoSEQ multiplex PCR, and the TCRdb table lists in-frame clones only, not all of them. The D gene and trimming were derived from the DNA, and the V and J assignments and clone size from that table. The sample holds 50,000 or so clones, roughly 89% seen once. This TCR derives from a human donor in a cohort sampled during active COVID-19. This chain uses TRBV4-1 with TRBJ2-3, with TRBD2 identical over 10 bases. Sequenced sample: peripheral blood. CDR3 loop: CASSPALRAGGNTDTQYF. CDR3 DNA: TGCGCCAGCAGCCCAGCCCTAAGAGCGGGGGGGAACACAGATACGCAGTATTTT.